These T cell receptor beta chains were read from a single sample in a study of shared clonotypes between healthy human individuals. TCRdb's table, derived via immunoSEQ multiplex PCR, lists solely in-frame clones and lacks some. The repertoire has roughly 1.4 million clones, approximately 98.5% of them found once; the top ten carry approximately 0.4%. Sequences were obtained from naive CD4+ T cells sorted from blood. The receptors were sampled from a man younger than 40 in good health. The CDR3 runs from the conserved cysteine through the conserved F or W. Fields, in order: clone size, D gene, V gene, J gene, CDR3 protein, CDR3 DNA. The D gene is left open where the match is weak. Only part of the rows carry a size: once, few, many, or a class if the clone is expanded.

NA	TRBD2	TRBV5-1	TRBJ2-3	CASSPLTSGSPDTQYF	TGCGCCAGCAGCCCCCTGACTAGCGGGAGCCCAGATACGCAGTATTTT
few	NA	TRBV29-1	TRBJ2-1	CSVASYNEQFF	TGCAGCGTTGCCTCCTACAATGAGCAGTTCTTC
NA	NA	TRBV4-3	TRBJ2-3	CASSLALGVRTDTQYF	TGCGCCAGCAGCCTCGCCCTGGGGGTAAGGACAGATACGCAGTATTTT
NA	NA	TRBV28	TRBJ1-1	CASRNRVTGEAFF	TGTGCCAGCAGAAACAGGGTTACAGGTGAAGCTTTCTTT
NA	NA	TRBV7-6	TRBJ2-1	CASSLVLPSSSYNEQFF	TGTGCCAGCAGCTTAGTCTTACCGAGTAGCTCCTACAATGAGCAGTTCTTC
NA	NA	TRBV7-8	TRBJ2-4	CASSFGGATKNIQYF	TGTGCCAGCAGCTTTGGGGGAGCGACCAAAAACATTCAGTACTTC
NA	TRBD2	TRBV4-1	TRBJ2-1	CASSPIPRLAGGPYNEQFF	TGCGCCAGCAGCCCTATTCCGCGGCTAGCGGGAGGTCCCTACAATGAGCAGTTCTTC
NA	TRBD2	TRBV7-6	TRBJ2-3	CASSLDLRETDTQYF	TGTGCCAGCAGCTTAGATCTGCGGGAGACAGATACGCAGTATTTT
NA	TRBD1	TRBV7-9	TRBJ1-1	CASSWLTGGETEAFF	TGTGCCAGCAGCTGGTTGACAGGGGGGGAGACTGAAGCTTTCTTT
NA	NA	TRBV5-1	TRBJ1-1	CASSLAASPGAEAFF	TGCGCCAGCAGCTTGGCGGCCAGCCCAGGGGCTGAAGCTTTCTTT
NA	TRBD1	TRBV5-1	TRBJ1-1	CASRGGQALPGVNTEAFF	TGCGCCAGCAGGGGGGGACAGGCGCTCCCTGGGGTGAACACTGAAGCTTTCTTT
NA	NA	TRBV28	TRBJ1-1	CASSLRPAEAFF	TGTGCCAGCAGTTTACGGCCAGCAGAAGCTTTCTTT
once	TRBD2	TRBV25-1	TRBJ2-2	CASRSIGLAMGGELFF	TGTGCCAGCAGATCAATTGGACTAGCGATGGGCGGGGAGCTGTTTTTT
NA	NA	TRBV11-2	TRBJ2-7	CASSLGSEQYF	TGTGCCAGCAGCTTAGGTTCGGAGCAGTACTTC
once	NA	TRBV5-5	TRBJ2-7	CASGTGERNEQYF	TGTGCCAGCGGGACGGGAGAGAGAAACGAGCAGTACTTC
NA	TRBD2	TRBV15	TRBJ2-1	CATSIRTSGVYNEQFF	TGTGCCACCAGCATCCGGACTAGCGGGGTCTATAATGAGCAGTTCTTC
once	TRBD1	TRBV5-1	TRBJ1-5	CASSLATGGQPQHF	TGCGCCAGCAGCTTGGCCACAGGGGGACAGCCCCAGCATTTT
NA	TRBD2	TRBV28	TRBJ2-7	CASSQAGTSSYEQYF	TGTGCCAGCAGTCAGGCCGGGACTAGCTCCTACGAGCAGTACTTC
NA	TRBD1	TRBV9	TRBJ2-5	CASSGDRGLETQYF	TGTGCCAGCAGCGGCGACAGGGGGTTGGAGACCCAGTACTTC
NA	NA	TRBV29-1	TRBJ2-5	CSASEGSETQYF	TGCAGCGCCAGTGAGGGTTCAGAGACCCAGTACTTC
NA	TRBD2	TRBV7-2	TRBJ2-5	CASSLGSGRAGTQYF	TGTGCCAGCAGCTTAGGGAGCGGGAGGGCCGGGACCCAGTACTTC
NA	NA	TRBV2	TRBJ2-3	CASSTGRGSDTQYF	TGTGCCAGCAGCACAGGGAGGGGGTCAGATACGCAGTATTTT
NA	NA	TRBV25-1	TRBJ2-2	CASSESGELFF	TGTGCCAGCAGTGAATCCGGGGAGCTGTTTTTT
NA	TRBD2	TRBV7-2	TRBJ2-3	CASSLELAGGQDTQYF	TGTGCCAGCAGCTTAGAACTAGCGGGAGGGCAAGATACGCAGTATTTT
NA	NA	TRBV9	TRBJ2-1	CASSVSLRNNEQFF	TGTGCCAGCAGCGTATCCCTCAGAAACAATGAGCAGTTCTTC
NA	TRBD1	TRBV5-4	TRBJ2-2	CASSRDRRTGELFF	TGTGCCAGCAGCCGGGACAGGCGCACCGGGGAGCTGTTTTTT
NA	TRBD2	TRBV5-1	TRBJ2-1	CASFREGLNNEQFF	TGCGCCAGTTTCAGGGAGGGCCTGAACAATGAGCAGTTCTTC
NA	NA	TRBV9	TRBJ2-5	CASQLGAETQYF	TGTGCCAGTCAGCTGGGAGCAGAGACCCAGTACTTC
once	NA	TRBV7-6	TRBJ1-3	CASSLNRAGNTIYF	TGTGCCAGCAGCTTAAACAGGGCTGGAAACACCATATATTTT
NA	NA	TRBV7-2	TRBJ1-5	CASSLEKGGLAQHF	TGTGCCAGCAGCTTAGAGAAGGGAGGATTGGCCCAGCATTTT
NA	TRBD2	TRBV5-4	TRBJ2-7	CASSSLAGGPNEQYF	TGTGCCAGCAGCTCGCTGGCGGGAGGGCCCAACGAGCAGTACTTC
NA	NA	TRBV29-1	TRBJ2-1	CSASGPNEQFF	TGCAGCGCAAGCGGGCCAAATGAGCAGTTCTTC
NA	NA	TRBV29-1	TRBJ2-1	CSVDFPGLFGKVNEQFF	TGCAGCGTTGATTTTCCGGGTCTGTTCGGAAAGGTTAATGAGCAGTTCTTC
NA	TRBD2	TRBV19	TRBJ2-1	CASSTGLAVYEQFF	TGTGCCAGTAGTACGGGACTAGCTGTCTATGAGCAGTTCTTC
once	NA	TRBV11-2	TRBJ2-2	CASSLRSYDGGELFF	TGTGCCAGCAGCTTAAGGTCCTATGACGGCGGGGAGCTGTTTTTT
NA	NA	TRBV6-5	TRBJ2-2	CAPAPIANTGELFF	TGTGCACCGGCACCCATCGCGAACACCGGGGAGCTGTTTTTT
NA	TRBD2	TRBV2	TRBJ2-7	CASSDASGSFYEQYF	TGTGCCAGCAGTGATGCTAGCGGGAGTTTCTACGAGCAGTACTTC
NA	TRBD2	TRBV9	TRBJ2-7	CASSVELAGTYEQYF	TGTGCCAGCAGCGTAGAACTAGCGGGAACCTACGAGCAGTACTTC
NA	NA	TRBV27	TRBJ2-1	CATLPGGSSYNEQFF	TGTGCCACCCTCCCTGGGGGGAGCTCCTACAATGAGCAGTTCTTC
NA	NA	TRBV11-2	TRBJ2-1	CASSHYTEKYNEQFF	TGTGCCAGCAGCCACTACACGGAGAAATACAATGAGCAGTTCTTC
NA	NA	TRBV25-1	TRBJ2-2	CASSEAGRAAGELFF	TGTGCCAGCAGTGAAGCCGGCAGGGCGGCCGGGGAGCTGTTTTTT
NA	NA	TRBV11-2	TRBJ2-3	CASSFFADTQYF	TGTGCCAGCAGCTTCTTCGCAGATACGCAGTATTTT
NA	NA	TRBV2	TRBJ1-1	CASSRLTVNTEAFF	TGTGCCAGCAGTAGGCTGACAGTGAACACTGAAGCTTTCTTT
NA	TRBD1	TRBV14	TRBJ1-5	CASSPHRGYSNQPQHF	TGTGCCAGCAGCCCCCACAGGGGGTATAGCAATCAGCCCCAGCATTTT
NA	NA	TRBV28	TRBJ2-5	CASSVTGEARETQYF	TGTGCCAGCAGCGTAACGGGGGAAGCGAGGGAGACCCAGTACTTC